One and the same sample provided the 26 T cell receptor beta chains below, sequenced in a study of T cells after yellow fever vaccination. MiXCR, run by TCRdb on the 5' RACE reads, gives a single entry per CDR3 protein. The sample has just under 85,000 distinct CDR3 sequences, roughly 13% seen once. Sequences were derived from CD8+ T cells not binding an NS4B(214-222) dextramer, sorted from PBMCs, sampled 20 to 25 days after the first yellow fever vaccination. Source of these receptors: a man aged 18 to 30 who received the YFV17D yellow fever vaccine.

V is TRBV10-3 and J is TRBJ1-1, with D unclear. Germline V gene sequence: CDR1 ENHRY, CDR2 SYGVKD. This CDR3 is built from 15 residues. The V end lost 0 bases, the J end lost 1 base, and 9 bases lay between the germline ends. CDR3 protein: CAISESEVANTEAFF. DNA of the CDR3: TGTGCCATCAGTGAGTCAGAGGTGGCGAACACTGAAGCTTTCTTT.

V and J are TRBV27 and TRBJ2-2; a possible D gene is TRBD1 (6 bases). V lost 4 bases to trimming and J lost 5 bases, with 17 bases between them. Germline values: CDR1 MNHEY, CDR2 SMNVEV (reference sequence). The length of the CDR3 is 16 residues. CDR3 coding DNA: TGTGCCAGCAGTTCCCGGCTAGGGGGTGGGACCGGGGAGCTGTTTTTT. Translated, it gives CASSSRLGGGTGELFF.

This clonotype has only a few counts. The rearrangement joins TRBV11-1 to TRBJ1-4, with 10 bases identical to TRBD1. Trimming at V came to 2 bases and at J to 6 bases, leaving 15 bases not matched to a gene. This CDR3 spans 19 amino acids. Germline V lookup: CDR1 SGHAT, CDR2 FQDESV (reference sequence). CDR3 nucleotides: TGTGCCAGCAGCTTAATAGCCGGGACAGGGGATCCACGAGATGAAAAACTGTTTTTT. It codes for CASSLIAGTGDPRDEKLFF.

The V call is TRBV7-8, the J call TRBJ2-1; 7 bases match TRBD2. With 8 bases clipped from V and 6 bases from J, the junction kept 4 bases outside the gene matches. Germline loops: CDR1 SGHVS, CDR2 FQNEAQ. There are 12 residues in the CDR3. The CDR3 reads CASYGGCNEQFF. The CDR3 bases are TGTGCCAGCTACGGGGGGTGCAATGAGCAGTTCTTC.

The V and J genes are TRBV2 and TRBJ1-6; no definite D call. V was trimmed by 11 bases and J by 0 bases, leaving 8 bases between them. In germline, CDR1 is SNHLY, CDR2 FYNNEI. This CDR3 contains 13 residues. The CDR3: CAGFSSYNSPLHF. The CDR3 bases are TGTGCCGGATTTAGCTCCTATAATTCACCCCTCCACTTT.

This clonotype was recorded a few times. A read error may produce the germline difference seen at one junction end. The V gene is TRBV10-1, the J gene TRBJ2-1; 9 nucleotides match TRBD2. Germline V lookup: CDR1 WNHNN, CDR2 SYGVQD (reference sequence). This CDR3 region has 15 residues. The CDR3 protein is CASSESSGGYDEQFF. For the CDR3, the DNA is TGCGCCAGCAGTGAGTCTAGCGGGGGCTACGATGAGCAGTTCTTC.

This clonotype was detected a few times. The gene calls are TRBV7-6 and TRBJ2-7; D is perhaps TRBD1 (5 bases). The CDR3 consists of 13 residues. Germline V gene data show CDR1 as SGHVS and CDR2 as FNYEAQ. Trimming took off 1 base at V and 8 bases at J, with 12 bases between the two ends. CDR3: CASSLGGFLKQYF. The DNA for the CDR3 is TGTGCCAGCAGCTTAGGGGGCTTCCTGAAGCAGTACTTC.

The chain joins TRBV6-6 to TRBJ2-7; D possibly corresponds to TRBD1 (6 bases). Germline V CDR1 and CDR2: MNHNY, SVGAGI (reference sequence). The CDR3 runs 13 residues. The ends were cut back, 6 bases at V and 3 bases at J, with 12 bases in the middle. The CDR3 is CASSPGQYYEQYV. The DNA of the CDR3 is TGTGCCAGCAGCCCCGGACAGTACTACGAGCAGTACGTC.

V and J are TRBV4-2 and TRBJ2-1; unclear D gene. Trimming took 0 bases from V and 2 from J, leaving 8 bases between them. The CDR3 sequence is 15 residues long. Germline loops: CDR1 LGHNA, CDR2 YNFKEQ. CDR3 DNA sequence: TGTGCCAGCAGCCAAGAAATAGCCCCCTACAATGAGCAGTTCTTC. Amino acid sequence: CASSQEIAPYNEQFF.

The chain employs TRBV7-2 and TRBJ2-5; the D call may be TRBD1 or TRBD2 (5 bases each). Germline-derived CDR1 and CDR2 are SGHTA and FQGNSA. The ends were cut back, 1 base at V and 1 base at J, with 16 bases in the middle. The CDR3 covers 17 residues. CDR3 sequence (DNA): TGTGCCAGCAGCTTAGTGCTGGGGGACCCTCGCCAAGAGACCCAGTACTTC. This gives the protein CASSLVLGDPRQETQYF.

CDR3 DNA: TGCAGCGTTACTCCGGGACAGGGGTCCTATGGCTACACCTTC. Amino acids: CSVTPGQGSYGYTF. The V and J genes are TRBV29-1 and TRBJ1-2; 10 nucleotides match TRBD1. There are 14 residues in the CDR3. V trimming: 5 bases; J trimming: 4 bases; junction bases outside the gene matches: 7. Germline CDR1 and CDR2: SQVTM and ANQGSEA.

This clonotype was counted between two and nine times. The J gene is TRBJ2-7, the V gene TRBV27; 9 bases fit TRBD1. CDR1 is MNHEY, CDR2 SMNVEV, per germline (reference sequence). Unmatched junction bases numbered 11, after V lost 6 bases and J lost 5 bases. The CDR3 has 15 amino acids. CDR3 residues: CASRGADRGLHEQYF. In DNA, the CDR3 is TGTGCCAGCAGGGGGGCGGACAGGGGCCTCCACGAGCAGTACTTC.

The CDR3: CASSQDAGAQDEQYF. CDR3 bases: TGCGCCAGCAGCCAAGACGCCGGCGCGCAAGACGAGCAGTACTTC. The rearrangement links TRBV4-1 to TRBJ2-7; no clear D gene. The V end was cut by 0 bases, the J end by 5 bases, with 14 bases between. The CDR3 has 15 residues. Per germline, CDR1 MGHRA and CDR2 YSYEKL.

There are a few counts of this clonotype. The rearrangement links TRBV12-3 or TRBV12-4 to TRBJ1-5; a weak D match, TRBD1 (5 bases). V was clipped by 6 bases and J by 4 bases, with 13 bases between them. The CDR3 runs 14 residues. The CDR3 protein is CASSHDRGNQPQHF. The CDR3 coding sequence is TGTGCCAGCAGCCATGATCGGGGGAATCAGCCCCAGCATTTT.

This chain joins TRBV2 and TRBJ2-7, with 7 bases lining up with TRBD1. Per the germline V gene, CDR1 is SNHLY and CDR2 is FYNNEI. CDR3 length: 13 amino acids. Trimming cost V 4 bases and J 7 bases; bases outside gene matches: 7. CDR3: CASSGRGLWEQYV. The CDR3 DNA sequence: TGTGCCAGCAGTGGAAGGGGGCTCTGGGAGCAGTACGTC.

The V call is TRBV29-1, the J call TRBJ1-1; D is unclear. Trimming pared 1 base from V and 4 bases from J, leaving 7 bases between. There are 12 residues in the CDR3. Germline values: CDR1 SQVTM, CDR2 ANQGSEA. As DNA, the CDR3 is TGCAGCGTTGAAGGGGAGAGCACTGAAGCTTTCTTT. This translates into CSVEGESTEAFF.

The gene calls are TRBV6-2 or TRBV6-3 and TRBJ2-5, with TRBD1 matching over 7 bases. Germline V CDR1 and CDR2: MNHEY, SVGEGT. The V and J ends lost 5 bases and 1 base, in that order; junction bases with no gene match: 1. The CDR3 is made up of 13 amino acids. CDR3 amino acids: CASSGDSQETQYF. The CDR3 coding sequence is TGTGCCAGCAGTGGGGACAGCCAAGAGACCCAGTACTTC.

The chain has TRBV6-5 and TRBJ2-1; 7 positions match TRBD1. Germline values: CDR1 MNHEY, CDR2 SVGAGI. V lost 1 base and J lost 3; bases outside the gene matches: 6. The CDR3 sequence is 16 residues long. CDR3 residues: CASSYFRDSHYNEQFF. DNA for the CDR3: TGTGCCAGCAGTTACTTCAGGGACAGCCACTACAATGAGCAGTTCTTC.

The chain employs TRBV9 and TRBJ2-2; maybe TRBD2 (5 bases). Per germline, CDR1 SGDLS and CDR2 YYNGEE. Deletions cut 5 bases from V and 3 bases from J, with 8 bases between. The CDR3 has 13 residues. The CDR3 is CASRDWDTGELFF. DNA for the CDR3: TGTGCCAGCAGGGACTGGGACACCGGGGAGCTGTTTTTT. Combining the CDR3 with reference TRBV9 and TRBJ2-2 gives the whole variable domain DSGVTQTPKHLITATGQRVTLRCSPRSGDLSVYWYQQSLDQGLQFLIQYYNGEERAKGNILERFSAQQFPDLHSELNLSSLELGDSALYFCASRDWDTGELFFGEGSRLTVL.

The CDR3 sequence is CASSLFGQDLSNQPQHF. As DNA, the CDR3 is TGTGCCAGCAGTTTATTCGGCCAGGACCTTAGCAATCAGCCCCAGCATTTT. This chain connects TRBV28 to TRBJ1-5; D call uncertain. The germline gives CDR1 MDHEN, CDR2 SYDVKM. V gave up 1 base and J gave up 0 bases, with 13 bases separating them. The CDR3 has 17 amino acids.

This clonotype has a handful of counts. The V and J genes are TRBV4-3 and TRBJ2-1; TRBD2 aligns across 10 bases. The CDR3 sequence is 16 residues long. After removal of 4 bases from V and 9 bases from J, the junction contained 12 bases not matched to a gene. Germline CDR1 LGHNA, CDR2 YSLEER. The DNA for the CDR3 is TGCGCCAGCAGCCCAAATGGAGCGGGGGGGTCGGTTGAGCAGTTCTTC. Translating it yields CASSPNGAGGSVEQFF.

This clonotype occurred a few times. The rearrangement joins TRBV11-2 to TRBJ2-7; 9 nucleotides align to TRBD2. Germline CDR1 is SGHAT and CDR2 is FQNNGV. The CDR3 has 11 amino acids. Trimming cost V 5 bases and J 12 bases; bases outside gene matches: 5. The CDR3 region is CASSGSGGWYF. CDR3 in DNA: TGTGCCAGCAGCGGTAGCGGGGGCTGGTACTTC.

The CDR3 DNA is TGTGCCAGCAGTGAGGGGGATGAGCAGTTCTTC. This gives the protein CASSEGDEQFF. J is TRBJ2-1 and V is TRBV6-5; the D gene is possibly TRBD1 (6 bases). Trimming removed 5 bases from V and 8 bases from J, with 7 bases in between. CDR3 size: 11 residues. Germline CDR1 MNHEY, CDR2 SVGAGI.

The gene calls are TRBV5-5 and TRBJ1-2; a possible D gene is TRBD1 (5 bases). The CDR3 extends over 14 amino acids. The V and J ends lost 3 bases and 2 bases respectively, with 11 bases between them. Germline loops: CDR1 SGHKS, CDR2 YYEKEE (reference sequence). For the CDR3, the DNA is TGTGCCAGCAGCTCTTCGGGACGGAACTATGGCTACACCTTC. Residues: CASSSSGRNYGYTF.

The table lists this clonotype with a few counts. CDR3 in amino acids: CASSLDVGWDRSYEQYF. The CDR3 DNA follows: TGTGCCAGCAGCTTGGATGTAGGTTGGGACAGATCCTACGAGCAGTACTTC. J is TRBJ2-7 and V is TRBV5-6; 7 nucleotides agree with TRBD1. Losses at the gene ends were 0 bases for V and 1 base for J; bases not matched to a gene: 10. The CDR3 loop spans 17 amino acids. Looked up from germline, CDR1 is SGHDT and CDR2 is YYEEEE.

The V call is TRBV6-2 or TRBV6-3, the J call TRBJ2-1, with 13 bases matching TRBD2. This CDR3 is built from 15 residues. The junction had 3 bases not matched to a gene; V was cut back by 2 bases and J by 8 bases. Germline assignment: CDR1 MNHEY and CDR2 SVGEGT. This CDR3 is CASSYGTSGVDEQFF. The CDR3 DNA is TGTGCCAGCAGTTACGGGACTAGCGGGGTAGATGAGCAGTTCTTC.